Sequencing of this T cell receptor (beta chain) was carried out in a study of blood T cell repertoires in COVID-19. The length of the CDR3 is 12 residues. Germline lookup yields CDR1 MGHDK and CDR2 SYGVNS. V lost 6 bases and J lost 8; bases outside the gene matches: 6. Repertoires were generated with immunoSEQ multiplex PCR, while TCRdb's copy carries only in-frame clones and drops some. The sample includes tens of thousands of clones, 85% to 90% of them seen just once. The chain employs TRBV25-1 and TRBJ1-1; 7 positions agree with TRBD1. Sequencing was carried out using peripheral blood. The source is a woman aged 55-69 years with COVID-19, enrolled during active disease. For the CDR3, the DNA is TGTGCCAGCAGATTACAGGGGTCAGAAGCTTTCTTT. It specifies CASRLQGSEAFF. The full variable domain, its missing parts supplied by reference TRBV25-1 and TRBJ1-1, is EADIYQTPRYLVIGTGKKITLECSQTMGHDKMYWYQQDPGMELHLIHYSYGVNSTEKGDLSSESTVSRIRTEHFPLTLESARPSHTSQYLCASRLQGSEAFFGQGTRLTVV.